The 14 T cell receptor beta chains below were found in one sample sequenced in a study of T cells in Graves' hyperthyroidism and ophthalmopathy. TCR beta CDR3 regions were amplified from RNA transcripts. Using the HTBI primer set, a first-round RT-PCR was run on the TCR CDR3. TCRdb re-called the multiplex PCR reads through MiXCR, storing one row per CDR3 protein. The sample records 600,000 to 700,000 distinct CDR3 sequences, roughly 45% being singletons. Sequences were obtained from peripheral blood or thyroid tissue (not recorded which). The receptor source for this set is an adult man with Graves' disease, either hyperthyroidism or ophthalmopathy (not recorded which).

The gene calls are TRBV20-1 and TRBJ1-5; 7 positions match TRBD1. Germline lookup yields CDR1 DFQATT and CDR2 SNEGSKA (reference sequence). The V gene end was trimmed by 2 bases and the J gene end by 4 bases; junction bases not matched to a gene: 2. The CDR3 covers 13 residues. CDR3 sequence reads: CSARKGANQPQHF. In DNA, the CDR3 is TGCAGTGCTAGAAAGGGGGCAAATCAGCCCCAGCATTTT.

The chain recombines TRBV7-9 with TRBJ2-7, with D possibly matching TRBD1 (6 bases). V lost 4 bases and J 2 bases, leaving 18 bases between the germline ends. This CDR3 comprises 16 residues. Per germline, CDR1 SEHNR and CDR2 FQNEAQ (reference sequence). The CDR3 region has the DNA TGTGCCAGCAGCTCGGAGCCCGGGACACAGGCCTACGAGCAGTACTTC. This gives the protein CASSSEPGTQAYEQYF.

Of note for this clonotype: A junction boundary mismatches the germline segment, possibly from a read error. The genes are TRBV7-8 and TRBJ1-4, with 8 bases aligning to TRBD1. Germline CDR1 reads SGHVS; CDR2 reads FQNEAQ. The CDR3 has 16 residues. The CDR3 protein is CASSRHPGQVNEKLFF. The CDR3 DNA sequence: TGCGCCAGCAGCCGCCATCCGGGACAGGTTAATGAAAAACTGTTTTTT.

The gene calls are TRBV13 and TRBJ2-2; D call uncertain. The germline gives CDR1 PRHDT, CDR2 FYEKMQ (reference sequence). Trimming cost V 4 bases and J 4 bases, with 10 bases left between them. The CDR3 sequence is 14 residues long. CDR3 DNA sequence: TGTGCCAGCAGCTCCCAAGGACCCACCGGGGAGCTGTTTTTT. This gives the protein CASSSQGPTGELFF.

Regarding this clonotype: Just one base apart from a much larger clone, this may be a read error. This chain uses TRBV3-1 with TRBJ1-5; D is ambiguous. With 3 bases removed from V and 6 bases from J, the gap between germline ends came to 6 bases. Looked up from germline, CDR1 is LGHDT and CDR2 is YNNKEL (reference sequence). The CDR3 has 12 amino acids. Here the CDR3 DNA reads TGTGCCAGCAGCCACAATAGTCAGCCCCAGCATTTT. It specifies CASSHNSQPQHF. Full variable domain (rest looked up from reference TRBV3-1 and TRBJ1-5): DTAVSQTPKYLVTQMGNDKSIKCEQNLGHDTMYWYKQDSKKFLKIMFSYNNKELIINETVPNRFSPKSPDKAHLNLHINSLELGDSAVYFCASSHNSQPQHFGDGTRLSIL.

This sequence joins TRBV29-1 and TRBJ2-7, with 9 bases lining up with TRBD1. The CDR3 runs to 12 residues. Trimming removed 8 bases from V and 1 base from J; junction bases left unmatched: 3. The V gene's germline CDR1 is SQVTM and CDR2 ANQGSEA. In nucleotides, the CDR3 is TGCAGCACCGACAGGGGGTCCTACGAGCAGTACTTC. Its protein is CSTDRGSYEQYF.

This clonotype was counted a single time. The chain recombines TRBV10-3 with TRBJ1-3; 9 nucleotides agree with TRBD1. This CDR3 region has 13 residues. With 6 bases clipped from V and 3 bases from J, the junction kept 0 bases outside the gene matches. Germline CDR1 ENHRY, CDR2 SYGVKD. The DNA of the CDR3 is TGTGCCATCAGGGACAGGGGTGGAAACACCATATATTTT. Translating gives CAIRDRGGNTIYF.

In nucleotides, the CDR3 is TGTGCCAGCAGGAAACAGGGCGGGGTGAACACTGAAGCTTTCTTT. This encodes CASRKQGGVNTEAFF. The rearrangement joins TRBV7-9 to TRBJ1-1, with D maybe TRBD1 (6 bases). Trimming removed 6 bases at V and 0 bases at J, with 14 bases between. Germline CDR1 is SEHNR and CDR2 is FQNEAQ (reference sequence). The CDR3 runs 15 residues. The whole variable domain, remainder taken from reference TRBV7-9 and TRBJ1-1, is DTGVSQNPRHKITKRGQNVTFRCDPISEHNRLYWYRQTLGQGPEFLTYFQNEAQLEKSRLLSDRFSAERPKGSFSTLEIQRTEQGDSAMYLCASRKQGGVNTEAFFGQGTRLTVV.

This clonotype was observed many times. The CDR3 is CASGRQEGEKLFF. The CDR3 DNA sequence: TGTGCCAGCGGACGACAGGAGGGTGAAAAACTGTTTTTT. The genes are TRBV7-6 and TRBJ1-4, with D tentatively TRBD1 (6 bases). CDR3 length equals 13 residues. CDR1 SGHVS and CDR2 FNYEAQ come from the germline V gene. V was pared by 8 bases and J by 7 bases, with 14 bases between.

This sequence joins TRBV7-9 and TRBJ1-2; TRBD1 agrees at 9 bases. The CDR3 is 17 amino acids. Germline CDR1 SEHNR, CDR2 FQNEAQ (reference sequence). V was pared by 3 bases and J by 5 bases, with 13 bases of the junction left unmatched. CDR3 amino acids: CASSFRDRVRGAYGYTF. CDR3 coding DNA: TGTGCCAGCAGCTTCCGGGACAGGGTGAGGGGTGCGTATGGCTACACCTTC. Full variable domain (remainder filled in from reference TRBV7-9 and TRBJ1-2): DTGVSQNPRHKITKRGQNVTFRCDPISEHNRLYWYRQTLGQGPEFLTYFQNEAQLEKSRLLSDRFSAERPKGSFSTLEIQRTEQGDSAMYLCASSFRDRVRGAYGYTFGSGTRLTVV.

The chain employs TRBV2 and TRBJ1-2, with 7 bases identical to TRBD1. CDR1 is SNHLY and CDR2 is FYNNEI in the germline V gene. The trim removed 4 bases at V and 3 bases at J, leaving 8 bases unmatched. This CDR3 is 15 amino acids long. As DNA, the CDR3 is TGTGCCAGCAGTGTACAGGGGCCTGGGGACTATGGCTACACCTTC. The encoded protein is CASSVQGPGDYGYTF.

The chain couples TRBV7-2 to TRBJ1-4, with D tentatively TRBD1 (6 bases). The CDR3 totals 15 residues. Deletions cut 1 base from V and 8 bases from J, with 14 bases between. Germline V gene lookup returns CDR1 SGHTA and CDR2 FQGNSA. The CDR3 is CASSLGRGAGEKLFF. In DNA, the CDR3 is TGTGCCAGCAGCTTAGGCCGGGGGGCTGGAGAAAAACTGTTTTTT.

This rearrangement joins TRBV7-3 to TRBJ2-7; tentatively, D is TRBD1 or TRBD2 (6 bases each). CDR3 length: 16 amino acids. Germline V CDR1 and CDR2: SGHTA, FQGTGA. The ends were cut back, 5 bases at V and 0 bases at J, with 17 bases in the middle. CDR3 in amino acids: CASSLGGLGLSYEQYF. Written as DNA, the CDR3 is TGTGCCAGCAGCCTAGGGGGGCTAGGACTCTCCTACGAGCAGTACTTC.

About this clonotype itself: At one boundary the junction diverges from the germline segment, which might be a read error. The chain employs TRBV7-9 and TRBJ2-5; no reliable D call. CDR3 length equals 14 residues. Germline V gene lookup returns CDR1 SEHNR and CDR2 FQNEAQ (reference sequence). The CDR3 loop reads CASSQVAYQETQYF. CDR3 nucleotide sequence: TGCGCCAGCAGCCAAGTAGCTTACCAAGAGACCCAGTACTTC.